The clone carrying this TCR delta chain was recorded a few times. This specimen belongs to a study of gamma-delta T cells after stem cell transplantation. TCRdb re-called the RT-PCR reads with CATT. The sample records about 2,000 delta-chain clones, roughly 6.3% being singletons. The CDR3 runs 14 residues. Germline V CDR1 and CDR2: GEAIGNYY, EKD. V lost 1 base, J lost 5 bases, and 2 bases stayed unmatched. Sequences were obtained from gamma-delta T cells. The V and J genes are TRDV2 and TRDJ1; the match to TRDD3 covers 11 bases. This clonotype originated in a human donor. It is not recorded whose cells these are; they may come from a transplant donor. The CDR3 here is CACDTMGDTDKLIF. The CDR3 DNA reads as TGTGCCTGTGACACAATGGGGGATACGGATAAACTCATCTTT.